This TCR beta chain was sequenced for a study of T cells in Graves' hyperthyroidism and ophthalmopathy. The V segment lost 5 bases and the J segment 6 bases; nucleotides outside the gene matches: 8. The CDR3 has 15 amino acids. Amplification of TCR beta CDR3 regions used RNA as the template. TCR CDR3 regions were first amplified by RT-PCR with HTBI primers. TCRdb itself ran the multiplex PCR reads through MiXCR, one entry per CDR3 protein. Of some 800,000 distinct CDR3 sequences in the sample, 35% to 45% were seen once. Exclusion of patients followed from uncontrolled infection, other autoimmune disease, pregnancy or lactation. Clinical symptoms, serum thyroxine and TRAb, thyroid ultrasound and orbital computed tomography were used for the diagnoses. Fresh peripheral blood, approximately 9.6 ml, yielded the PBMCs.

Source material: blood. The chain is built from TRBV12-3 or TRBV12-4 and TRBJ2-7; 12 bases fit TRBD2. The sequence was obtained from a man aged 18-30 years with Graves' hyperthyroidism. The CDR3 sequence: CASSATSGGLSEQYF. The CDR3 DNA follows: TGTGCCAGCAGTGCGACTAGCGGGGGACTGAGCGAGCAGTACTTC.